The clone carrying this T cell receptor beta chain showed up just a few times. What it binds is unknown. This record belongs to a study of T-cell reconstitution after alpha-beta-depleted transplantation in children. The study, taken as a whole, reports: Diversity and T-cell counts at one year after transplant derived mostly from new T cells.

J lost 0 bases, V lost 2 bases, and 7 bases had no gene match. Germline lookup yields CDR1 MDHEN and CDR2 SYDVKM. CDR3 length equals 17 residues. Construction of the TCRbeta library involved unique molecular identifiers. MiXCR, applied by TCRdb to the PCR reads, yields one record per CDR3 protein. Of around 440,000 distinct CDR3 sequences listed, around 15% are singletons. The clonotype originates from a boy under two years old who had a stem cell transplant for Wiskott-Aldrich syndrome, so the T cells may come from the graft donor. V and J are TRBV28 and TRBJ2-3; 8 bases fit TRBD2. Sequencing used PBMCs, mostly from graft donor cells, obtained 360 days after TCRalphabeta/CD19-depleted stem cell transplant. CDR3 residues: CASSLRGGGPSTDTQYF. Written as DNA, the CDR3 is TGTGCCAGCAGTTTAAGGGGCGGGGGGCCAAGCACAGATACGCAGTATTTT. The variable domain in full, completed from reference TRBV28 and TRBJ2-3, reads DVKVTQSSRYLVKRTGEKVFLECVQDMDHENMFWYRQDPGLGLRLIYFSYDVKMKEKGDIPEGYSVSREKKERFSLILESASTNQTSMYLCASSLRGGGPSTDTQYFGPGTRLTVL.